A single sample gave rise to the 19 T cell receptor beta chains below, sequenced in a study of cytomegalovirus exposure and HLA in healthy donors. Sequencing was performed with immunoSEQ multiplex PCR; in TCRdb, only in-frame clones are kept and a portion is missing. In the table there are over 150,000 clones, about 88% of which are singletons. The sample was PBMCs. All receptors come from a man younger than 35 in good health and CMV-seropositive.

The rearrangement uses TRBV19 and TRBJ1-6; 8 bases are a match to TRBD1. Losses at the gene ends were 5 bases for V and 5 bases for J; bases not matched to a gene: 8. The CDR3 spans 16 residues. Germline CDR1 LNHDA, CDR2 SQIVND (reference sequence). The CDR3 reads CASSLGGQGNNSPLHF. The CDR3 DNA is TGTGCCAGTAGTCTTGGAGGACAGGGCAATAATTCACCCCTCCACTTT. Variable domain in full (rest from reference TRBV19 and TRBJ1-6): DGGITQSPKYLFRKEGQNVTLSCEQNLNHDAMYWYRQDPGQGLRLIYYSQIVNDFQKGDIAEGYSVSREKKESFPLTVTSAQKNPTAFYLCASSLGGQGNNSPLHFGNGTRLTVT.

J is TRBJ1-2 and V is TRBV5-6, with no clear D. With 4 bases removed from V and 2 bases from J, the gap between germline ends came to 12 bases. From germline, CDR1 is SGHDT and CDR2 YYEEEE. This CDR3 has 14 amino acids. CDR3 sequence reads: CASSPSLLNYGYTF. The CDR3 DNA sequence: TGTGCCAGCAGCCCGTCTCTCCTCAACTATGGCTACACCTTC.

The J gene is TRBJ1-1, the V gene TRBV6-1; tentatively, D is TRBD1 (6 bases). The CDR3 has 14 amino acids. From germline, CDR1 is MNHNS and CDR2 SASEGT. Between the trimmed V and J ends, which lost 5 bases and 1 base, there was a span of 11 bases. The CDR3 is CASSWTDPNTEAFF. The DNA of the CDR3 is TGTGCCAGCAGTTGGACAGACCCGAACACTGAAGCTTTCTTT.

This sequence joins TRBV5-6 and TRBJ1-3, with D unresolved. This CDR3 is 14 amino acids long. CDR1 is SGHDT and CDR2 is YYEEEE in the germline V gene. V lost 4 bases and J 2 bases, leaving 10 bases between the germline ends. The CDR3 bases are TGTGCCAGCAGCCGGGTTGTTACTGGAAACACCATATATTTT. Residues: CASSRVVTGNTIYF. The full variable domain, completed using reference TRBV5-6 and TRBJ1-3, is DAGVTQSPTHLIKTRGQQVTLRCSPKSGHDTVSWYQQALGQGPQFIFQYYEEEERQRGNFPDRFSGHQFPNYSSELNVNALLLGDSALYLCASSRVVTGNTIYFGEGSWLTVV.

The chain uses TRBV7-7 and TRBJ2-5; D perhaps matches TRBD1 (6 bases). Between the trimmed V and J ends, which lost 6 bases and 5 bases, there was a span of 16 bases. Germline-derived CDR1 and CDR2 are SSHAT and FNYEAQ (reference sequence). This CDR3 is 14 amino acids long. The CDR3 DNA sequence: TGTGCCAGCAGTCCTAGTGGGGGCGGGGAGACCCAGTACTTC. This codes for CASSPSGGGETQYF. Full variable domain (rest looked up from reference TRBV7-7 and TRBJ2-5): GAGVSQSPRYKVTKRGQDVTLRCDPISSHATLYWYQQALGQGPEFLTYFNYEAQPDKSGLPSDRFSAERPEGSISTLTIQRTEQRDSAMYRCASSPSGGGETQYFGPGTRLLVL.

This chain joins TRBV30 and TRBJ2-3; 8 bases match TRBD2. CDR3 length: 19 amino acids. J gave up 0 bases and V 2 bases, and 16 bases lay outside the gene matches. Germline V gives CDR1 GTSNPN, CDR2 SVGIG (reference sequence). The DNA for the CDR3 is TGTGCCTGGAGTCCCCTTGGTAGCGGGATCATCTCTAGCACAGATACGCAGTATTTT. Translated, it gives CAWSPLGSGIISSTDTQYF.

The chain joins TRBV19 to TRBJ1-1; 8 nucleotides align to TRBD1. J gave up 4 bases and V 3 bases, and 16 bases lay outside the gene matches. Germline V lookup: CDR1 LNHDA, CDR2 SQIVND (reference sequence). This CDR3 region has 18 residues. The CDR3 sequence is CASSIRSGSGGSGTEAFF. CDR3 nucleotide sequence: TGTGCCAGTAGTATTCGGAGTGGGTCAGGGGGCTCGGGCACTGAAGCTTTCTTT. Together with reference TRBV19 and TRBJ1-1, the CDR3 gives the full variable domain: DGGITQSPKYLFRKEGQNVTLSCEQNLNHDAMYWYRQDPGQGLRLIYYSQIVNDFQKGDIAEGYSVSREKKESFPLTVTSAQKNPTAFYLCASSIRSGSGGSGTEAFFGQGTRLTVV.

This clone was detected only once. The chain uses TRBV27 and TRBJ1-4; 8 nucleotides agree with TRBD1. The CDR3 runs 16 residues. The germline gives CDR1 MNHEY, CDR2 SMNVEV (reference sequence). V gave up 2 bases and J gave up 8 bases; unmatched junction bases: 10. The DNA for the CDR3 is TGTGCCAGCAGTTTAGACAGGGGTACTGAAGGAGAAAAACTGTTTTTT. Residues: CASSLDRGTEGEKLFF.

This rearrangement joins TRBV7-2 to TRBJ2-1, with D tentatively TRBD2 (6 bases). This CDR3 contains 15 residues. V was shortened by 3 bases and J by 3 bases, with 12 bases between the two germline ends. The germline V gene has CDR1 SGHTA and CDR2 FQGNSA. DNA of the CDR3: TGTGCCAGCAGCTTGGAGGGAGCGAGCTACAATGAGCAGTTCTTC. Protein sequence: CASSLEGASYNEQFF.

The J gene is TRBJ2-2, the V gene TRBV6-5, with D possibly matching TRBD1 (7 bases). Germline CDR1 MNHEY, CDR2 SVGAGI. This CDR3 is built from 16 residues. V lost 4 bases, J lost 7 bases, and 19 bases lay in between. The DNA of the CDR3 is TGTGCCAGCAGTTTGGAGGGGGCAGAGATTAGCGGGGAGCTGTTTTTT. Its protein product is CASSLEGAEISGELFF.

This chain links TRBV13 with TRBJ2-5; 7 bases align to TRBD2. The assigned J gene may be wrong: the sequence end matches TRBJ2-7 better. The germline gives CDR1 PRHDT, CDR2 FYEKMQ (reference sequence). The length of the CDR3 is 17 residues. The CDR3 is CASSLMRGTGFSYEQYF. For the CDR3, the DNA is TGTGCCAGCAGCCTAATGCGGGGGACGGGATTCTCCTACGAGCAGTACTTC.

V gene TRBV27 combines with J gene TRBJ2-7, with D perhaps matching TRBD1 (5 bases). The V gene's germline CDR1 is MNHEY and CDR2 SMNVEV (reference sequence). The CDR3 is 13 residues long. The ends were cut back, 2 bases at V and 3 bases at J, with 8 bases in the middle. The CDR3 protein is CASSLGRDYEQYF. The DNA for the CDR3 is TGTGCCAGCAGTTTAGGCAGGGACTACGAGCAGTACTTC.

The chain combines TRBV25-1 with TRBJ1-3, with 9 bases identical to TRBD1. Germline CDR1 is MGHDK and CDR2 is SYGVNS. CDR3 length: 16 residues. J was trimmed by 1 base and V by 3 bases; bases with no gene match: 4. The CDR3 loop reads CASSDLGTGSGNTIYF. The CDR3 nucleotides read TGTGCCAGCAGTGACCTGGGGACAGGGTCTGGAAACACCATATATTTT.

In DNA form, the CDR3 reads TGTGCCTGGACATTGTACGGAGGGTTCACTGAAGCTTTCTTT. Protein sequence: CAWTLYGGFTEAFF. J is TRBJ1-1 and V is TRBV30; the D is unclear. The CDR3 spans 14 residues. V gave up 4 bases and J gave up 4 bases, with 16 bases separating them. From germline, CDR1 is GTSNPN and CDR2 SVGIG (reference sequence).

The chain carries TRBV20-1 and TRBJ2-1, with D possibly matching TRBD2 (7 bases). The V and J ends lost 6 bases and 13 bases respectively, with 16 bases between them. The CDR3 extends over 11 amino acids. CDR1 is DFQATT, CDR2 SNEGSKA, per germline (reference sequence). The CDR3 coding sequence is TGCAGTGCCCCGGGGGCGGGGGAACAGTTCTTC. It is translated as CSAPGAGEQFF.

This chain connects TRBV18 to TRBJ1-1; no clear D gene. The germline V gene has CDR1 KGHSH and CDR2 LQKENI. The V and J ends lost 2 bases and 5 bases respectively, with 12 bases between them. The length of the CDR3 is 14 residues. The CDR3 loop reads CASSPSGSLTEAFF. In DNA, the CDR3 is TGTGCCAGCTCACCATCAGGTAGTTTAACTGAAGCTTTCTTT. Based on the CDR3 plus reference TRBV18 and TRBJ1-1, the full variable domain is NAGVMQNPRHLVRRRGQEARLRCSPMKGHSHVYWYRQLPEEGLKFMVYLQKENIIDESGMPKERFSAEFPKEGPSILRIQQVVRGDSAAYFCASSPSGSLTEAFFGQGTRLTVV.

CDR3 sequence (DNA): TGTGCCAGCAGCTTAGACACTACTCCCAATGAAAAACTGTTTTTT. It encodes CASSLDTTPNEKLFF. The chain has TRBV7-2 and TRBJ1-4; D is uncertain. Trimming removed 1 base from V and 5 bases from J, with 11 bases in between. The CDR3 extends over 15 amino acids. Per germline, CDR1 SGHTA and CDR2 FQGNSA.

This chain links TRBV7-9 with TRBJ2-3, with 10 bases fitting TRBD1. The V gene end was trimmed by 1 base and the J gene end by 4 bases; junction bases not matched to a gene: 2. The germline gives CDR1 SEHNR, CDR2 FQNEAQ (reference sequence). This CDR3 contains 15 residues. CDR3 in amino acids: CASSLGDRGPDTQYF. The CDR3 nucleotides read TGTGCCAGCAGCTTAGGGGACAGGGGTCCAGATACGCAGTATTTT.

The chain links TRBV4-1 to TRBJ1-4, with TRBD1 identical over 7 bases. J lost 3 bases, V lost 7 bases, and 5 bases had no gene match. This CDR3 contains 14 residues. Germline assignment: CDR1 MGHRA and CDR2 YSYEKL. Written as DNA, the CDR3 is TGCGCCAGCACACAGACAGGGTCTAATGAAAAACTGTTTTTT. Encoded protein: CASTQTGSNEKLFF.